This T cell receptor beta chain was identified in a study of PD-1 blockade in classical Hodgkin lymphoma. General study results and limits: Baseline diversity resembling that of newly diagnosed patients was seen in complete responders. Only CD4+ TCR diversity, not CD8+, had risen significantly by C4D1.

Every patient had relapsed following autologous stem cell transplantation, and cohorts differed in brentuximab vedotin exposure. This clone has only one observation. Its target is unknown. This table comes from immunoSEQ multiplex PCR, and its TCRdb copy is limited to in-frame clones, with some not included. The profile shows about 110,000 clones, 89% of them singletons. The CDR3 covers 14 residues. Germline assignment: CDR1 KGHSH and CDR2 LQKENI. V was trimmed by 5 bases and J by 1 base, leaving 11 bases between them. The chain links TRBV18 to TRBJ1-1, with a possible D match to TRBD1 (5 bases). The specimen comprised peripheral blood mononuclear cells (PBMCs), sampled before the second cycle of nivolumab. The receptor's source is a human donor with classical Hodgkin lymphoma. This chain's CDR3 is CASSTGLPNTEAFF. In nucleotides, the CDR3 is TGTGCCAGCTCAACGGGACTACCGAACACTGAAGCTTTCTTT. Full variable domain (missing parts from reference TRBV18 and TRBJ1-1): NAGVMQNPRHLVRRRGQEARLRCSPMKGHSHVYWYRQLPEEGLKFMVYLQKENIIDESGMPKERFSAEFPKEGPSILRIQQVVRGDSAAYFCASSTGLPNTEAFFGQGTRLTVV.